This entry concerns a single T cell receptor (beta chain). The antigen remains unidentified. Germline CDR1 and CDR2: SGHRS and YFSETQ. The CDR3 is 16 residues long. Unmatched junction bases numbered 6, after V lost 5 bases and J lost 0 bases. Here immunoSEQ multiplex PCR was the method, and the copy in TCRdb shows in-frame clones only, minus some. Among some 54,000 clones, 86% were seen once, and the ten largest hold around 6.4%. The data originate from a study of OX40 agonist ivuxolimab in advanced cancers. About the study: Enrolled patients in dose escalation had cancers that were hepatocellular carcinoma, melanoma, renal cell or head and neck cancer.

Study-level results: A proportion of nonresponders additionally exhibited low normalized T-cell clonal expansion.

The input for sequencing was CD4+ or CD8+ T cells sorted from blood, taken in a trial of the OX40 agonist ivuxolimab. This TCR came from an adult with an advanced solid tumor such as melanoma, head and neck, liver or kidney cancer. The J gene is TRBJ2-3, the V gene TRBV5-1; 10 bases are a match to TRBD2. The CDR3: CASSRVAGGSTDTQYF. The CDR3 bases are TGCGCCAGCAGTCGGGTAGCGGGGGGAAGCACAGATACGCAGTATTTT.